The clone carrying this T cell receptor beta chain was observed many times. CDR3 length: 12 amino acids. V lost 8 bases and J 11 bases, leaving 16 bases between the germline ends. Germline values: CDR1 SNHLY, CDR2 FYNNEI. These data come from a study of human T cells and chemical hapten exposure. Study-level background: Patients were given diphenylcyclopropenone on the scalp weekly across the roughly 25-week study. Small pooled library volume differences chiefly drove per-sample TCR yield variation.

The study used a library that attached unique molecular identifiers to individual cDNA molecules. As originally analysed: Samples had a median of around 96,000 TCRs, ranging roughly 20,000 to 700,000. TCRdb re-derived calls from the RACE reads in MiXCR, one entry per CDR3 protein. TCRdb assigned the V and J calls; the authors' analysis was not used. The table shows approximately 86,000 distinct CDR3 sequences, with approximately 11% occurring only once. Documented time point: patch test 3, about 24 weeks after DPC sensitization. Treatment here: therapeutic diphenylcyclopropenone sensitization with weekly scalp DPC.

This TCR came from a woman aged 25-40 years with alopecia areata. Some clones in this sample may be carry-over from other donors' samples. The chain combines TRBV2 with TRBJ2-1; tentatively, D is TRBD1 (6 bases). The material sequenced was whole blood, taken in connection with sensitization to the hapten diphenylcyclopropenone (DPC). The DNA for the CDR3 is TGTGCCAGCGGTACGGACAGTGCAAAGCAGTTCTTC. Amino acid sequence: CASGTDSAKQFF.